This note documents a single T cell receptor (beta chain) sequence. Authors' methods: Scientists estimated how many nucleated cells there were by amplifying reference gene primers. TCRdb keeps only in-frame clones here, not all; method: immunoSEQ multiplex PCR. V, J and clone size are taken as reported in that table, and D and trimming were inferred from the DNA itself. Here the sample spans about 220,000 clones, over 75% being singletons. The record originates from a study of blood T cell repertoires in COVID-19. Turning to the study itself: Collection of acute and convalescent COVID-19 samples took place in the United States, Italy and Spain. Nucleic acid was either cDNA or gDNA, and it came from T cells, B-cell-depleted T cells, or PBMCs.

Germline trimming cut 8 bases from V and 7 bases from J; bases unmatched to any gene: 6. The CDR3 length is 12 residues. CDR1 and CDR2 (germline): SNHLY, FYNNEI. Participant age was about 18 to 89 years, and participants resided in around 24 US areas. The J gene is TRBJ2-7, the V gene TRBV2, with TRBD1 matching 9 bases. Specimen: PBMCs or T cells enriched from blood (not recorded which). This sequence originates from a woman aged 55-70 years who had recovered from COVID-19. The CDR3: CASQGQGQEQYF. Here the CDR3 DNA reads TGTGCCAGCCAGGGACAGGGACAAGAGCAGTACTTC.